The clone carrying this T cell receptor beta chain has just a few counts. Its antigen is still unknown. CDR1 SEHNR and CDR2 FQNEAQ come from the germline V gene (reference sequence). The ends lost 6 bases at V and 1 base at J; junction bases unmatched: 11. This CDR3 region has 16 residues. MiXCR, run by TCRdb on the reads, gives a single entry per CDR3 protein. The sample lists approximately 73,000 distinct CDR3 sequences; around 37% were seen once. This sample was taken from a study of T cell repertoires in cytomegalovirus infection. Study context: The authors relied on CMV epitopes, both recently identified HLA-C-restricted and well-studied HLA-B-restricted. Matching HLA type, along with CMV infection, was indicated by public TCR beta signatures.

Study-level points and caveats: Dominating the ex vivo response were HLA-C-restricted CMV-specific TCR beta clonotypes. CMV carriers having the relevant HLA were flagged by cumulative public TCR beta family frequency.

V usage is TRBV7-9 and J usage is TRBJ2-5, with 7 positions matching TRBD1. The starting material was CD8+ T cells from cultured PBMCs, obtained from culture after CMV antigen stimulation. The TCR sequence derives from a human donor in good health (CMV status not recorded). Some clones in this sample may be carry-over from other donors' samples. The CDR3 DNA sequence: TGTGCCAGCAGACCTACCGGGACAGTGATCCAAGAGACCCAGTACTTC. It yields the protein CASRPTGTVIQETQYF.